The clone carrying this T cell receptor beta chain was picked up many times. As for time point: healthy volunteer bleed at 2 weeks. From whole blood left unfractionated, total RNA was extracted. Per the germline V gene, CDR1 is SGHTA and CDR2 is FQGNSA. Trimming took 1 base from V and 8 from J, leaving 14 bases between them. CDR3 length: 15 amino acids. The data belong to a study of human T cells and chemical hapten exposure. One entry per CDR3 protein, called by TCRdb with MiXCR from the RACE reads. Found here are 85,000 to 95,000 distinct CDR3 sequences, about 8.6% of them singletons; the top ten hold 2.9%.

This sequence joins TRBV7-2 and TRBJ1-4; D is unclear. Input material: whole blood. The TCR originated in a female donor in good health. Some clones in this sample may be carry-over from other donors' samples. CDR3 nucleotide sequence: TGTGCCAGCAGCTTAGGTCATCAACCCCCCGAAAAACTGTTTTTT. Translated, it gives CASSLGHQPPEKLFF.